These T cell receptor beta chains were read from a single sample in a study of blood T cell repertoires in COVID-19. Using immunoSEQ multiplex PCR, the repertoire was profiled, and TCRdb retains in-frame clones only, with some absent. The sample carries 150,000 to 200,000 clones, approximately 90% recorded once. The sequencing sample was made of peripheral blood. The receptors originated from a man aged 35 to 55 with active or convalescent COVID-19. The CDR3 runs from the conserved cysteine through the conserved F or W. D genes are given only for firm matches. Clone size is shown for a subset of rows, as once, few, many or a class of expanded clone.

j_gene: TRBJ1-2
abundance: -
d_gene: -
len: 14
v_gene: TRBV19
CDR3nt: TGTGCCAGTAGTATCCAGCTCGGAGGCTATGGCTACACCTTC
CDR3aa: CASSIQLGGYGYTF

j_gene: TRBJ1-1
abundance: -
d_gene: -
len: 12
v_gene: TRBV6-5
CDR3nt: TGTGCCAGCAGGCGGGTCGACACTGAAGCTTTCTTT
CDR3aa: CASRRVDTEAFF

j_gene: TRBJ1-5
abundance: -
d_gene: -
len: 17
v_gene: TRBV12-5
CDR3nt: TGTGCTAGTGGTCAGGGTGGAAAATGGGTTAGCAATCAGCCCCAGCATTTT
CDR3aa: CASGQGGKWVSNQPQHF

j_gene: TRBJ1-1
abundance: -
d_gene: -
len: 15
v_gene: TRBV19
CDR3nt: TGTGCCAGTAGCTTACCTCTGGGAGTTCGCTCTGAAGCTTTCTTT
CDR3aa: CASSLPLGVRSEAFF

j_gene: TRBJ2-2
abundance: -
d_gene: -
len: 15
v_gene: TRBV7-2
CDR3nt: TGTGCCAGCAGCTTAGATCCAGGGAACACCGGGGAGCTGTTTTTT
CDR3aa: CASSLDPGNTGELFF

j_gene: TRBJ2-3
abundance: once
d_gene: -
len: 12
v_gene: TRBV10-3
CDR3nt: TGTGCCATCAGAACCAGGGGAGATACGCAGTATTTT
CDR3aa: CAIRTRGDTQYF

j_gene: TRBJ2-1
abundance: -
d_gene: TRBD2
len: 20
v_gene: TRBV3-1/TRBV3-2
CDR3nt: TGTGCCAGCGCCTCTGGGGCGGGGGGGAAAGCGGGAGGTTTTTTCCATGAGCAGTTCTTC
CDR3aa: CASASGAGGKAGGFFHEQFF

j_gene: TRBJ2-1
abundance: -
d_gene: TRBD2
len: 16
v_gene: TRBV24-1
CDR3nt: TGTGCCACCAGTGATTGGACTAGCGGGAGGCACAATGAGCAGTTCTTC
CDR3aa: CATSDWTSGRHNEQFF

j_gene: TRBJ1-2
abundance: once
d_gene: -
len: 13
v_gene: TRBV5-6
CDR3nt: TGTGCCAGCAGCTTGGGGGAGGACTATGGCTACACCTTC
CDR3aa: CASSLGEDYGYTF

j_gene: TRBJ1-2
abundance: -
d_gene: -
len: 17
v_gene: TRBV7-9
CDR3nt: TGTGCCAGCAGCTTAGCTTTGGCAGCTAGTAACGTTTATGGCTACACCTTC
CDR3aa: CASSLALAASNVYGYTF

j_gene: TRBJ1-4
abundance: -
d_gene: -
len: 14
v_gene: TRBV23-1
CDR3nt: TGCGCCAGCAGTCACCACGGTCGTAATGAAAAACTGTTTTTT
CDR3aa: CASSHHGRNEKLFF

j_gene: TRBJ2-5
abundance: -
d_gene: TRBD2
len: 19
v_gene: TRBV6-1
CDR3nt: TGTGCCAGCAGTGAAGCCTGGCGAGGTAGCGGGGGGGCGAGGGAGACCCAGTACTTC
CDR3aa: CASSEAWRGSGGARETQYF

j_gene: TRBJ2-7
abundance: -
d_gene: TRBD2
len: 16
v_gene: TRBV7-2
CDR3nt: TGTGCCAGCAGTCAGTCAAGCGGGACGGCACTCTACGAGCAGTACTTC
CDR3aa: CASSQSSGTALYEQYF